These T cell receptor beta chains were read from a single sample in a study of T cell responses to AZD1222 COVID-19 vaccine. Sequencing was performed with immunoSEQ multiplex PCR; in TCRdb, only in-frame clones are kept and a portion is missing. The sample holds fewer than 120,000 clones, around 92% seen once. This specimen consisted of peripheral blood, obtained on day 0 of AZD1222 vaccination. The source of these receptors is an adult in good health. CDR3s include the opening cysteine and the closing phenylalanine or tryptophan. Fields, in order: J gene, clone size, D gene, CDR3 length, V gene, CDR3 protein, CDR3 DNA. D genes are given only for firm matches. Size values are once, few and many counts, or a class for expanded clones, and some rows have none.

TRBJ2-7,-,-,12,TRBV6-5,CASRDISLEQYF,TGTGCCAGCAGGGACATTTCCCTCGAGCAGTACTTC
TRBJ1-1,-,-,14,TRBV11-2,CASSPNRRNTEAFF,TGTGCCAGCAGCCCGAACAGGAGGAACACTGAAGCTTTCTTT
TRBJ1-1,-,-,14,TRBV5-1,CASSISRPNTEAFF,TGCGCCAGCAGCATATCCAGGCCGAACACTGAAGCTTTCTTT
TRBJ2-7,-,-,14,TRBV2,CASNPDGYYGEQYF,TGTGCCAGCAACCCGGACGGATACTACGGGGAGCAGTACTTC
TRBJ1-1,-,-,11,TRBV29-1,CSAPERGEAFF,TGCAGCGCACCGGAAAGGGGTGAAGCTTTCTTT
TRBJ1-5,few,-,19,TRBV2,CASSDSVTGRFYRNQPQHF,TGTGCCAGCAGTGATTCAGTGACAGGCCGGTTTTATCGCAATCAGCCCCAGCATTTT
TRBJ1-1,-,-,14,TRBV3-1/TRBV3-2,CASSQATSGTEAFF,TGTGCCAGCAGCCAAGCCACGTCGGGCACTGAAGCTTTCTTT
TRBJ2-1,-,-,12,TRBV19,CASSIGRNEQFF,TGTGCCAGTAGTATAGGACGAAATGAGCAGTTCTTC
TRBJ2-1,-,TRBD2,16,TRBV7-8,CASSLAIAGGRNEQFF,TGTGCCAGCAGCTTAGCGATAGCGGGGGGGCGAAATGAGCAGTTCTTC
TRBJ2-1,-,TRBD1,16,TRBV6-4,CASGPSGTETYNEQFF,TGTGCCAGCGGACCTTCCGGGACAGAGACCTACAATGAGCAGTTCTTC
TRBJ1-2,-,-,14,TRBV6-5,CASSKQGANYGYTF,TGTGCCAGCAGTAAACAGGGAGCTAACTATGGCTACACCTTC
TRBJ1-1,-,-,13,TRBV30,CAWRKQGNTEAFF,TGTGCCTGGAGAAAACAGGGGAACACTGAAGCTTTCTTT
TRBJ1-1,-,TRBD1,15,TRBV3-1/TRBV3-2,CASSLMYGTGYGAFF,TGTGCCAGCAGCCTAATGTACGGGACAGGGTATGGGGCTTTCTTT
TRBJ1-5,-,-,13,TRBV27,CASSLSGDQPQHF,TGTGCCAGCAGTTTATCAGGGGATCAGCCCCAGCATTTT
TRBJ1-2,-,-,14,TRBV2,CASSDVTDVYGYTF,TGTGCCAGCAGTGATGTAACGGACGTTTATGGCTACACCTTC
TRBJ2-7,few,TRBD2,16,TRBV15,CATSRVRSGGAYEQYF,TGTGCCACCAGCAGAGTCAGGAGCGGGGGGGCGTACGAGCAGTACTTC
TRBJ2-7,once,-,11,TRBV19,CASRSSYEQYF,TGTGCCAGTAGGAGCTCCTACGAGCAGTACTTC
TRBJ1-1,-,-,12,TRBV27,CASSLGVHLAFF,TGTGCCAGCAGTCTCGGGGTACACCTGGCTTTCTTT
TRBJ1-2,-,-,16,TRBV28,CASRSAGITSPYGYTF,TGTGCCAGCAGGTCGGCGGGGATAACTAGCCCCTATGGCTACACCTTC
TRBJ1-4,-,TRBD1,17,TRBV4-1,CASSHRDRGWANEKLFF,TGCGCCAGCAGCCATCGGGACAGGGGGTGGGCTAATGAAAAACTGTTTTTT
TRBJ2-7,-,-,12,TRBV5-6,CASSFAPYEQYF,TGTGCCAGCAGCTTCGCCCCCTACGAGCAGTACTTC
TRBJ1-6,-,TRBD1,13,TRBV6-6,CVTWDRVDSPLHF,TGTGTAACCTGGGACAGGGTCGACTCACCCCTCCACTTT
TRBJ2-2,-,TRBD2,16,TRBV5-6,CASSLYSGTNTGELFF,TGTGCCAGCAGCTTGTATAGCGGGACGAACACCGGGGAGCTGTTTTTT
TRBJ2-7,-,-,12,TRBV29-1,CSASDSSYEQYF,TGCAGCGCCTCCGACAGCTCCTACGAGCAGTACTTC
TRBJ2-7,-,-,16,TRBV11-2,CASSLGWIQSSYEQYF,TGTGCCAGCAGCTTAGGGTGGATACAGAGCTCCTACGAGCAGTACTTC
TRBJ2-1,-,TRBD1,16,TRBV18,CASSPRGQGGVDEQFF,TGTGCCAGCTCACCGAGGGGACAGGGTGGGGTCGATGAGCAGTTCTTC
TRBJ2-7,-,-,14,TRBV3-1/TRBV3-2,CASNPGTGSYEQYF,TGTGCCAGCAATCCCGGGACCGGGTCCTACGAGCAGTACTTC
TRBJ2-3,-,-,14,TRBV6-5,CASSYQEGQDTQYF,TGTGCCAGCAGTTACCAGGAGGGGCAAGATACGCAGTATTTT
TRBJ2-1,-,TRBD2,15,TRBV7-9,CASIQGTSGRHEQFF,TGTGCCAGCATCCAGGGGACTAGCGGGCGGCATGAGCAGTTCTTC
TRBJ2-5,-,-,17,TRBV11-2,CASSSTEGIAGGETQYF,TGTGCCAGCAGCTCGACAGAAGGGATAGCTGGAGGTGAGACCCAGTACTTC
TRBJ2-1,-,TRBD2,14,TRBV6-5,CASRETSEYNEQFF,TGTGCCAGCAGGGAGACTAGCGAATACAATGAGCAGTTCTTC
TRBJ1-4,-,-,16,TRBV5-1,CASSLFPGREGEKLFF,TGCGCCAGCAGCTTGTTCCCCGGTAGGGAGGGTGAAAAACTGTTTTTT
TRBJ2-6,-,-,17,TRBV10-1,CASSESSRSTGANVLTF,TGCGCCAGCAGTGAGTCGAGCAGGTCCACTGGGGCCAACGTCCTGACTTTC
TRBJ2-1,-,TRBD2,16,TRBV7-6,CASSLVAGGPRNEQFF,TGTGCCAGCAGCTTAGTGGCGGGGGGGCCGAGGAATGAGCAGTTCTTC
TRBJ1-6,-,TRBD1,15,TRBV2,CASRGDRALMAPLHF,TGTGCCAGCAGGGGGGACAGAGCCCTCATGGCACCCCTCCACTTT
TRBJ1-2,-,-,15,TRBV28,CASSLKDDRYYGYTF,TGTGCCAGCAGCTTGAAGGACGACAGATACTATGGCTACACCTTC
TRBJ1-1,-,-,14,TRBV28,CASTMGGMNTEAFF,TGTGCCAGCACCATGGGCGGGATGAACACTGAGGCTTTCTTT
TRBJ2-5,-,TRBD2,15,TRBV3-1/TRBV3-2,CASSQDFSGGKTQYF,TGTGCCAGCAGCCAAGACTTCAGCGGGGGAAAGACCCAGTACTTC
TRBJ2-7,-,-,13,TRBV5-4,CASKLPERLEQYF,TGTGCCAGCAAACTCCCCGAACGGCTCGAGCAGTACTTC
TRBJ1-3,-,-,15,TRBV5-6,CASSLAGLSGNTIYF,TGTGCCAGCAGCTTGGCCGGTCTCTCTGGAAACACCATATATTTT
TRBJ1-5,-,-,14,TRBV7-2,CASSSTVSNQPQHF,TGTGCCAGCAGCTCGACAGTTAGCAATCAGCCCCAGCATTTT
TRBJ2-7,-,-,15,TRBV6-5,CASTLGGAYSYEQYF,TGTGCCAGCACCTTGGGGGGGGCTTACTCCTACGAGCAGTACTTC
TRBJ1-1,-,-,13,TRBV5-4,CASSLYGAWGAFF,TGTGCCAGCAGCTTGTATGGCGCCTGGGGGGCTTTCTTT
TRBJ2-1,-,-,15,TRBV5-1,CASSFGGGEVNEQFF,TGCGCCAGCAGCTTTGGTGGCGGGGAGGTGAATGAGCAGTTCTTC
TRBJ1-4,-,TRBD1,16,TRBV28,CASSTRQGHNNEKLFF,TGTGCCAGCAGTACCCGACAGGGGCATAATAATGAAAAACTGTTTTTT
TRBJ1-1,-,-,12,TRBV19,CASSMGNTEAFF,TGTGCCAGTAGTATGGGGAACACTGAAGCTTTCTTT
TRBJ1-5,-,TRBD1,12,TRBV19,CASRTGVGPQHF,TGTGCCAGTAGGACAGGGGTTGGGCCCCAGCATTTT
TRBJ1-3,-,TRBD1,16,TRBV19,CASSPEDRSSGNTIYF,TGTGCCAGTAGTCCCGAGGACAGGAGCTCTGGAAACACCATATATTTT
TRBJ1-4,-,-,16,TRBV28,CASSLPGSATNEKLFF,TGTGCCAGCAGTTTGCCAGGGTCTGCAACTAATGAAAAACTGTTTTTT
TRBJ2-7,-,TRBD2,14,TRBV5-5,CASKFLAGAYEQYF,TGTGCCAGCAAGTTTCTAGCGGGGGCCTACGAGCAGTACTTC
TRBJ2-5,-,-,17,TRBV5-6,CASSLEARARRGETQYF,TGTGCCAGCAGCTTGGAAGCCCGCGCGCGGAGAGGGGAGACCCAGTACTTC
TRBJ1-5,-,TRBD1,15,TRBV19,CASKTGTGGNQPQHF,TGTGCCAGTAAGACCGGGACAGGGGGGAATCAGCCCCAGCATTTT
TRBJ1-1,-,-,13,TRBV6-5,CATLWTTNTEAFF,TGTGCCACACTCTGGACAACGAACACTGAAGCTTTCTTT
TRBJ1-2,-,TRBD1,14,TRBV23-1,CASSQTGGADGYTF,TGCGCCAGCAGTCAAACAGGGGGCGCGGATGGCTACACCTTC
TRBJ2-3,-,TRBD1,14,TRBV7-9,CASSLSDRAYTQYF,TGTGCCAGCAGCTTAAGTGACAGGGCATATACGCAGTATTTT
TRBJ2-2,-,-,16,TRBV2,CASRTGQPRGTGELFF,TGTGCCAGCAGGACAGGACAGCCACGAGGCACCGGGGAGCTGTTTTTT
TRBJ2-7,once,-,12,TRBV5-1,CASSSRGSEQYF,TGCGCCAGCAGCTCCAGGGGTAGCGAGCAGTACTTC